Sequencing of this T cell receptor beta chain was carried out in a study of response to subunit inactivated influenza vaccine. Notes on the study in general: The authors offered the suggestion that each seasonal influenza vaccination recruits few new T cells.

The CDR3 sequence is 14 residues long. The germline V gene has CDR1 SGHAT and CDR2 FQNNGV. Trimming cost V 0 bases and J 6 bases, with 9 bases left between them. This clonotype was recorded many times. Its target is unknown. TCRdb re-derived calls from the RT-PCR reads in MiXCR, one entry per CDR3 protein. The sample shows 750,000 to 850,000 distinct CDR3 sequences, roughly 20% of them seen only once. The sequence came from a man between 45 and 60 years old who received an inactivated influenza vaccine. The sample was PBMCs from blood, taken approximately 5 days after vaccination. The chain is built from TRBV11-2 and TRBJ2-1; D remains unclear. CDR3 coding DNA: TGTGCCAGCAGCTTAGAATTGGTGGGCAATGAGCAGTTCTTC. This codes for CASSLELVGNEQFF.